Listed below are T cell receptor beta chains from one sample, sequenced in a study of blood T cell repertoires in COVID-19. The protocol was immunoSEQ multiplex PCR, while the TCRdb copy is restricted to in-frame clones and leaves out a portion. The data hold roughly 160,000 clones, with roughly nine tenths observed a single time. The source material was peripheral blood. These receptors were collected from a man aged 50 to 59 with acute or convalescent COVID-19. Each CDR3 is given with its conserved first and last residue.

TRBV28	12	TRBJ2-7	CASSTGYYEQYF
TRBV25-1	13	TRBJ2-1	CASSLDRGNEQFF
TRBV5-1	17	TRBJ1-2	CASNLGVGRGHGYGYTF
TRBV30	15	TRBJ2-5	CAWSPLAGRQETQYF
TRBV19	14	TRBJ1-5	CASSIMANNQPQHF
TRBV4-1	14	TRBJ1-4	CASSQVGGSEKLFF
TRBV19	12	TRBJ1-5	CASSPQGQPQHF
TRBV27	15	TRBJ1-2	CASSPGGGTNYGYTF
TRBV29-1	13	TRBJ1-4	CSVSLHLNEKLFF
TRBV5-5	15	TRBJ2-1	CASSLEDRINNEQFF
TRBV10-3	14	TRBJ2-3	CAISNREGTDTQYF
TRBV30	14	TRBJ1-3	CAWSRQSSGNTIYF
TRBV7-6	14	TRBJ1-5	CASSLGEGNQPQHF
TRBV13	14	TRBJ1-4	CASSLSGENEKLFF
TRBV28	12	TRBJ2-5	CASSYVRETQYF
TRBV6-5	15	TRBJ1-5	CASRPTGLGNQPQHF
TRBV25-1	16	TRBJ1-1	CASSEWGGKKNTEAFF
TRBV7-8	14	TRBJ2-7	CASSLSGGTYEQYF
TRBV27	13	TRBJ1-2	CASSLQGNYGYTF
TRBV5-8	15	TRBJ2-5	CASSEAGQGKETQYF
TRBV5-5	12	TRBJ2-2	CASSTSVGELFF
TRBV19	12	TRBJ2-5	CASTTGLGTQYF
TRBV7-9	14	TRBJ1-5	CASSLGGGDQPQHF
TRBV2	15	TRBJ2-1	CASRGTSGSYNEQFF
TRBV14	14	TRBJ1-2	CASSRSGQFYGYTF
TRBV5-4	15	TRBJ1-5	CASSSGVGGNQPQHF
TRBV27	16	TRBJ1-6	CASTLSGSIGNSPLHF
TRBV5-1	13	TRBJ2-2	CASRQGRAGELFF
TRBV6-2/TRBV6-3	16	TRBJ1-5	CASSYSISGHPRPQHF
TRBV23-1	17	TRBJ1-5	CASSQPRATDSNQPQHF
TRBV20-1	10	TRBJ1-1	CSAGLGVAFF
TRBV10-3	14	TRBJ2-3	CAITPDRDKDTQYF
TRBV4-3	17	TRBJ1-6	CASSQDPPSQNNSPLHF
TRBV5-1	15	TRBJ1-6	CASSLSGTYNSPLHF
TRBV3-1/TRBV3-2	13	TRBJ1-6	CASSSKLASPLHF
TRBV2	13	TRBJ1-1	CASFRGMNTEAFF
TRBV13	17	TRBJ2-1	CASSLGSRGSSYNEQFF
TRBV10-3	14	TRBJ1-3	CAITVEQGGNTIYF
TRBV28	13	TRBJ2-7	CASREAGYHEQYF
TRBV27	17	TRBJ2-1	CASSSVTTSGPYNEQFF
TRBV19	13	TRBJ2-3	CASSTPRGDTQYF
TRBV5-1	16	TRBJ2-1	CASSYLQGSSYNEQFF
TRBV29-1	16	TRBJ2-5	CSVAGTGDVPGETQYF
TRBV6-1	15	TRBJ2-7	CASSDPRQGAREQYF
TRBV19	16	TRBJ1-2	CASSAKTGQTSYGYTF
TRBV10-1	15	TRBJ1-3	CASSRDRGRGNTIYF
TRBV13	16	TRBJ2-5	CASSRGASGIQETQYF
TRBV6-2/TRBV6-3	14	TRBJ2-5	CASSYAGLSETQYF
TRBV7-2	15	TRBJ2-5	CASSLAGVEGETQYF
TRBV19	15	TRBJ1-5	CASSIGQTSNQPQHF
TRBV7-2	19	TRBJ2-3	CASSLLPRRGTTSTDTQYF
TRBV7-2	14	TRBJ2-5	CASSLELGRETQYF
TRBV6-6	14	TRBJ1-3	CASTGPGAGNTIYF
TRBV9	13	TRBJ2-1	CARCQGPNHEQFF
TRBV11-1	14	TRBJ2-2	CASRLAANTGELFF
TRBV4-1	15	TRBJ2-1	CASSGQGEPYNEQFF
TRBV5-1	16	TRBJ2-3	CASRPDGTGGTDTQYF
TRBV6-5	13	TRBJ1-1	CASSYSRQHEAFF